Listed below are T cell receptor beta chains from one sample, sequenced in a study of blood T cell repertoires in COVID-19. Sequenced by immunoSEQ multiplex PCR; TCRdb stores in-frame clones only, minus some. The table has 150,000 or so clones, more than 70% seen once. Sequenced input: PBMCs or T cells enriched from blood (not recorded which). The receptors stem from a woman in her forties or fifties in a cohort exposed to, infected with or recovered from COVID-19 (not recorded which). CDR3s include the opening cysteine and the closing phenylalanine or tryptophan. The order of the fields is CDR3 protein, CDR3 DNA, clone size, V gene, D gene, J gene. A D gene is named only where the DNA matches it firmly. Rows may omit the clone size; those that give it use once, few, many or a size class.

CASREAYSTDTQYF,TGTGCCAGCAGAGAAGCTTATAGCACAGATACGCAGTATTTT,few,TRBV7-2,NA,TRBJ2-3
CASTFLAYTGELFF,TGTGCCAGCACCTTTCTAGCTTACACCGGGGAGCTGTTTTTT,NA,TRBV3-1/TRBV3-2,NA,TRBJ2-2
CAWSFQLNTEAFF,TGTGCCTGGAGTTTTCAATTGAACACTGAAGCTTTCTTT,NA,TRBV30,NA,TRBJ1-1
CASRFRQGVSTEAFF,TGTGCCAGCAGATTTAGACAGGGAGTGAGCACTGAAGCTTTCTTT,once,TRBV5-7,TRBD1,TRBJ1-1
CASGAVSTNEKLFF,TGTGCCAGCGGGGCGGTGTCGACTAATGAAAAACTGTTTTTT,NA,TRBV2,NA,TRBJ1-4
CASSQRTGGHPDHHQPQHF,TGCGCCAGCAGTCAAAGGACAGGCGGCCATCCGGACCATCATCAGCCCCAGCATTTT,NA,TRBV23-1,TRBD1,TRBJ1-5
CASSWVGTSTGELFF,TGCGCCAGCAGCTGGGTGGGGACTTCTACCGGGGAGCTGTTTTTT,NA,TRBV5-1,NA,TRBJ2-2
CASSLILAGIGTQYF,TGTGCCAGCAGCCTGATACTAGCGGGCATAGGTACGCAGTATTTT,NA,TRBV7-2,TRBD2,TRBJ2-3
CAWSDGGQDTQYF,TGTGCCTGGAGTGACGGGGGTCAAGATACGCAGTATTTT,NA,TRBV30,NA,TRBJ2-3
CASGRQGKWSPHNSPLHF,TGCGCCAGCGGGCGACAGGGAAAGTGGAGTCCGCATAATTCACCCCTCCACTTT,NA,TRBV10-1,TRBD1,TRBJ1-6
CAISESTTGGARNGYTF,TGTGCCATCAGTGAGTCTACGACAGGGGGCGCGAGAAATGGCTACACCTTC,few,TRBV10-3,TRBD1,TRBJ1-2
CASSFATSGLVETQYF,TGTGCCAGCAGTTTTGCTACTAGCGGCCTAGTTGAGACCCAGTACTTC,once,TRBV28,TRBD2,TRBJ2-5
CASSASGSANEKLFF,TGTGCCAGCAGCGCCAGCGGCTCGGCTAATGAAAAACTGTTTTTT,NA,TRBV9,NA,TRBJ1-4
CASSQDLIPGKEKLFF,TGCGCCAGCAGCCAAGACCTTATTCCAGGGAAGGAAAAACTGTTTTTT,NA,TRBV4-3,NA,TRBJ1-4
CASSPEVQGSGGEKLFF,TGTGCCAGCTCACCGGAAGTCCAGGGGAGCGGAGGTGAAAAACTGTTTTTT,NA,TRBV18,NA,TRBJ1-4
CARTGSPIKESTEAFF,TGTGCCAGAACCGGGAGCCCTATTAAAGAGTCGACTGAAGCTTTCTTT,NA,TRBV5-3,NA,TRBJ1-1
CASSIERDRGYEQFF,TGTGCCAGTAGTATAGAACGGGACAGGGGATATGAGCAGTTCTTC,NA,TRBV19,TRBD1,TRBJ2-1
CASSESGGNIQYF,TGCGCCAGCAGTGAGTCGGGGGGAAACATTCAGTACTTC,NA,TRBV10-1,NA,TRBJ2-4
CASSQSTGNYGYTF,TGTGCCAGCAGCCAATCGACAGGGAACTATGGCTACACCTTC,NA,TRBV3-1/TRBV3-2,TRBD1,TRBJ1-2
CASSVDLGNTIYF,TGTGCCAGCAGCGTGGACTTAGGAAACACCATATATTTT,NA,TRBV9,NA,TRBJ1-3
CATSEGGVGDQPQHF,TGTGCCACCAGTGAAGGGGGCGTCGGGGATCAGCCCCAGCATTTT,NA,TRBV24-1,TRBD1,TRBJ1-5
CASSPYPKSYEQYF,TGTGCCAGCAGTCCCTACCCAAAGTCCTACGAGCAGTACTTC,once,TRBV28,NA,TRBJ2-7
CASSFTSGAGSTDTQYF,TGTGCCAGCAGCTTTACCTCGGGTGCGGGGAGCACAGATACGCAGTATTTT,NA,TRBV11-2,NA,TRBJ2-3
CASSIGQQETQYF,TGTGCCAGTAGTATAGGACAACAAGAGACCCAGTACTTC,NA,TRBV19,NA,TRBJ2-5
CASSIGRAGADQETQYF,TGTGCCAGTAGTATAGGGCGAGCGGGGGCAGACCAAGAGACCCAGTACTTC,NA,TRBV19,TRBD2,TRBJ2-5
CATSRAIGGQGEVTQYF,TGTGCCACCAGCAGAGCCATCGGGGGACAGGGCGAAGTTACGCAGTATTTT,NA,TRBV15,TRBD1,TRBJ2-3
CASRKGDYNEQFF,TGCGCCAGCAGGAAGGGGGACTACAATGAGCAGTTCTTC,few,TRBV5-1,NA,TRBJ2-1
CASSLDRDTEAFF,TGTGCCAGCAGCTTAGATCGGGACACTGAAGCTTTCTTT,few,TRBV11-2,NA,TRBJ1-1